Here is one T cell receptor beta chain with its context. Its antigen is still unknown. The germline V gene encodes CDR1 MNHNS and CDR2 SASEGT. This CDR3 has 11 amino acids. Between the trimmed V and J ends, which lost 6 bases and 1 base, there was a span of 3 bases. A mixed TRB-A/B primer pool amplified rearranged TRB by multiplex touch-down PCR. TCRdb reprocessed the multiplex PCR reads via MiXCR and lists one record per CDR3 protein. The repertoire holds thousands of distinct CDR3 sequences, around 52% seen once, with around 69% in the top ten. This entry belongs to a study of T cell repertoires in aging, cancer and after chemotherapy. Across the study: Pre- and post-chemotherapy samples were paired from chronic lymphocytic leukemia patients treated with fludarabine- or bendamustine-based regimens. About 10 million TCR reads made up the full dataset. General study points: In healthy donors, age-related TCR diversity loss mainly reflected lost richness.

Peripheral blood genomic DNA, not sorted cells or RNA, was the template. The sequenced sample consisted of blood. This chain joins TRBV6-1 and TRBJ1-1; D is unclear. The receptor was derived from a human donor with a blood cancer. In nucleotides, the CDR3 is TGTGCCAGCAGGACGAACACTGAAGCTTTCTTT. This translates into CASRTNTEAFF.